This TCR beta chain comes out of a study of blood T cells in healthy people across ages. Notes on the study in general: For the donors, CMV status was unknown and possibly confounded expanded clonotype changes. TCR beta diversity was tightly associated with the proportion of naive T cells.

The CDR3 contains 14 residues. Germline CDR1 LGHNA, CDR2 YNFKEQ. On this clonotype: Its target is not known. This could be a read error, since a much larger clone is one nucleotide away.

Next came a second PCR, run for about 6 to 11 cycles, which used a sample-barcoded 5' primer along with a J-beta primer mix. Each cDNA molecule carried a tag from a template-switch adaptor that contained 12 random nucleotides. TCRdb recomputed calls from the 5' RACE reads with MiXCR, one row per CDR3 protein. There are over a million distinct CDR3 sequences in the sample; around 43% occur only once, and about 19% lies in the top ten. The rearrangement links TRBV4-2 to TRBJ2-7; TRBD2 matches 8 bases. Input material: blood. The source of this sequence is a woman aged 60-70 years in good health. The CDR3 DNA follows: TGTGCCAGCAGCCAAGCGGGAGGGTCCCACGAGCGGTACTTC. Translating gives CASSQAGGSHERYF.